This TCR beta chain appears in the sequencing data of a study of PD-1 blockade in classical Hodgkin lymphoma. Study outcomes and limitations: Relapsed/refractory patients reportedly had lower baseline diversity than newly diagnosed patients. TCR diversity in CD4+, not CD8+, cells rose significantly by C4D1. Patients were excluded if nivolumab began under 1 year after ASCT (the autologous transplant).

In the case of this clone: The target antigen is unknown.

This CDR3 contains 13 residues. Germline V gives CDR1 SEHNR, CDR2 FQNEAQ (reference sequence). V lost 4 bases, J lost 4 bases, and 8 bases lay in between. Profiled with immunoSEQ multiplex PCR; TCRdb holds only in-frame clones, not every one. The data contain 100,000 or so clones, roughly 89% of them seen just once; the ten biggest clones take up 6.6%. Exposure to brentuximab vedotin varied, and each patient had relapsed following autologous stem cell transplantation. Best overall response was complete response, partial response or progressive disease in these relapsed/refractory classical Hodgkin lymphoma patients.

The sequence derives from a human donor with classical Hodgkin lymphoma. The sample here was peripheral blood mononuclear cells (PBMCs), taken before the second cycle of nivolumab. V usage is TRBV7-9 and J usage is TRBJ2-1; D not certain. CDR3 sequence (DNA): TGTGCCAGCAGCTCATCCGGGTACAATGAGCAGTTCTTC. Protein product: CASSSSGYNEQFF.